These T cell receptor beta chains were read from a single sample in a study of CD8 T cells in ankylosing spondylitis. TCRdb analysed the 5' RACE reads with MiXCR anew, one entry per CDR3 protein. Of some 130,000 distinct CDR3 sequences in the sample, about 7% were seen once. Input material: blood, either unsorted or a sorted T cell fraction (not recorded which). The receptors here all came from a female donor with ankylosing spondylitis or in good health (not recorded which). CDR3s include the opening cysteine and the closing phenylalanine or tryptophan. The D gene is left open where the match is weak. Not all rows give a size; the values are once, few, many and, for expanded clones, a class.

d_call | clone_size | j_call | v_call | cdr3_nt | cdr3_aa
TRBD1 | many | TRBJ1-2 | TRBV15 | TGTGCCACCAGCAGGGGGACAGGGGGCGCGGGCTACACCTTC | CATSRGTGGAGYTF
NA | many | TRBJ2-4 | TRBV15 | TGTGCCACCAGAGGTCTCCCACTAGCCAAAAACATTCAGTACTTC | CATRGLPLAKNIQYF
TRBD1 | NA | TRBJ2-6 | TRBV19 | TGTGCCAGTAGTGACAGGGGGGGCTCTGGGGCCAACGTCCTGACTTTC | CASSDRGGSGANVLTF
NA | many | TRBJ2-3 | TRBV29-1 | TGCAGCGTTGAAGAGGACCTTAGCACAGATACGCAGTATTTT | CSVEEDLSTDTQYF
TRBD1 | many | TRBJ1-3 | TRBV6-5 | TGTGCCAGCAGTTCCACGACAGGGCAGAGCTCTGGAAACACCATATATTTT | CASSSTTGQSSGNTIYF
NA | many | TRBJ1-1 | TRBV25-1 | TGTGCCAGCAGTGAATCAGCGGGGCTATTCGACACTGAAGCTTTCTTT | CASSESAGLFDTEAFF
NA | many | TRBJ2-7 | TRBV20-1 | TGCAGTGCTAGTCCCGGCCGGCGTGGTTACGAGCAGTACTTC | CSASPGRRGYEQYF
NA | many | TRBJ1-1 | TRBV18 | TGTGCCAGCTCACCACGTCGGGGGCAGAACACTGAAGCTTTCTTT | CASSPRRGQNTEAFF
TRBD2 | many | TRBJ2-1 | TRBV27 | TGTGCCAGCAGTTCTCTAGCGGGGGGGCACAATGAGCAGTTCTTC | CASSSLAGGHNEQFF
NA | many | TRBJ2-2 | TRBV5-1 | TGCGCCAGCAGCTTAGGTGGGGGAAACGCCGGGGAGCTGTTTTTT | CASSLGGGNAGELFF
NA | many | TRBJ2-1 | TRBV2 | TGTGCCAGCAGTGAAGGTGGGGCCTTCCAGTTCTTC | CASSEGGAFQFF
TRBD1 | many | TRBJ2-7 | TRBV20-1 | TGCAGTGCTATCCGGGACAGCGTGGGGCGTAGAGAGCAGTACTTC | CSAIRDSVGRREQYF
NA | many | TRBJ1-5 | TRBV5-5 | TGTGCCAGCAGCTTGGCCTCGAGCAATCAGCCCCAGCATTTT | CASSLASSNQPQHF
NA | many | TRBJ2-5 | TRBV29-1 | TGCAGCGTTCAACGGGAATTTCAAGAGACCCAGTACTTC | CSVQREFQETQYF
NA | few | TRBJ1-3 | TRBV7-2 | TGTGCCAGCAGCTTAGGGTCCGGGGTCGGGTACACCATATATTTT | CASSLGSGVGYTIYF
TRBD1 | NA | TRBJ1-1 | TRBV7-9 | TGTGCCAGCAGCTTAGGGTCAGGGGGACTGAACACTGAAGCTTTCTTT | CASSLGSGGLNTEAFF
NA | many | TRBJ1-1 | TRBV5-1 | TGCGCCAGCAGCTTGGAGGGGGGAAGACTGAACACTGAAGCTTTCTTT | CASSLEGGRLNTEAFF
NA | many | TRBJ2-2 | TRBV6-1 | TGTGCCAGCCTTACGGCTCTATTTGGGGGGGAGCTGTTTTTT | CASLTALFGGELFF
TRBD2 | many | TRBJ2-3 | TRBV18 | TGTGCCAGCTCACCTCCTAGCGGGGACAGCACAGATACGCAGTATTTT | CASSPPSGDSTDTQYF
NA | many | TRBJ2-3 | TRBV24-1 | TGTGCCACCAGTGATTCCAGGGGCACAGATACGCAGTATTTT | CATSDSRGTDTQYF
TRBD1 | many | TRBJ1-2 | TRBV13 | TGTGCCAGCAGCCCGCGAACAGGGGCTGGCTACACCTTC | CASSPRTGAGYTF
NA | many | TRBJ2-1 | TRBV29-1 | TGCAGCGGGCGTGGGTCTCGCAATGAGCAGTTCTTC | CSGRGSRNEQFF